The rows below give T cell receptor beta chains drawn from one sample of a study of cytomegalovirus exposure and HLA in healthy donors. Here immunoSEQ multiplex PCR was the method, and the copy in TCRdb shows in-frame clones only, minus some. This table has roughly 200,000 clones, around 77% appearing once. The sample was PBMCs. Receptors originate from a woman aged 30 to 39 in good health and CMV-seronegative. The CDR3 runs from the conserved cysteine through the conserved F or W. D genes are given only for firm matches. The size field is filled for only some rows; it gives once, few, many or a size class.

abundance,v_gene,j_gene,d_gene,CDR3aa,CDR3nt
.,TRBV2,TRBJ2-7,TRBD1,CASNLGQGAYEQYF,TGTGCCAGCAACCTAGGACAGGGGGCCTACGAGCAGTACTTC
few,TRBV19,TRBJ2-7,.,CASSTPPAYEQYF,TGTGCCAGTAGTACGCCCCCGGCCTACGAGCAGTACTTC
.,TRBV27,TRBJ2-3,.,CASRVLPGRTDTQYF,TGTGCCAGCAGGGTTTTACCAGGTCGCACAGATACGCAGTATTTT
.,TRBV7-6,TRBJ2-2,TRBD2,CASSGGTRGAGELFF,TGTGCCAGCAGCGGAGGGACTAGAGGCGCCGGGGAGCTGTTTTTT
.,TRBV9,TRBJ2-1,TRBD2,CASSEGTSGRLNEQFF,TGTGCCAGCAGCGAAGGGACTAGCGGGAGGCTCAATGAGCAGTTCTTC
.,TRBV5-8,TRBJ1-2,.,CASGKRANNYGYTF,TGTGCCAGCGGGAAGAGGGCCAACAACTATGGCTACACCTTC
once,TRBV29-1,TRBJ2-1,TRBD1,CSALGQGENNEQFF,TGCAGCGCCCTGGGACAGGGGGAAAACAATGAGCAGTTCTTC
.,TRBV6-1,TRBJ2-7,TRBD1,CASLRTGSYEQYF,TGTGCCAGCCTTCGGACAGGCTCCTACGAGCAGTACTTC
.,TRBV7-9,TRBJ2-5,.,CASSPHEGGAKETQYF,TGTGCCAGCAGCCCGCACGAAGGAGGGGCGAAAGAGACCCAGTACTTC
.,TRBV9,TRBJ2-5,TRBD2,CASSVGTSGGQETQYF,TGTGCCAGCAGCGTAGGGACTAGCGGGGGGCAAGAGACCCAGTACTTC